This record covers a single T cell receptor (beta chain). Antigen specificity is unknown. TCRdb's table, derived via immunoSEQ multiplex PCR, lists solely in-frame clones and lacks some. The table shows a few million clones, with just over 90% occurring only once. This entry belongs to a study of shared clonotypes between healthy human individuals. Study-level findings and limits: What naive subsets generally showed was a larger estimated richness than memory subsets showed.

Germline assignment: CDR1 KGHSH and CDR2 LQKENI. This CDR3 contains 16 residues. The V end lost 3 bases, the J end lost 0 bases, and 14 bases lay between the germline ends. The gene calls are TRBV18 and TRBJ1-1; D ambiguous. Material for sequencing was naive CD4+ T cells from PBMCs. Noted subset: CD45RA+ positively selected. The sequence came from a man aged 18-30 years in good health. Some clones in this sample may be carry-over from other donors' samples. The CDR3 DNA follows: TGTGCCAGCTCACCCCGGAGAGGTGGGGTGAACACTGAAGCTTTCTTT. Amino acid sequence: CASSPRRGGVNTEAFF.